The 28 T cell receptor beta chains listed next were all sequenced from one sample in a study of graft-versus-host responses after intestinal transplantation. Measured with immunoSEQ multiplex PCR; TCRdb has only the in-frame clones, and not every one. Of tens of thousands of clones listed, about 90% are singletons. These receptors lack a known antigen. The sample was unstimulated CD8+ T cells sorted from spleen or lymph node cells, taken before intestinal transplant. These receptor sequences come from a human donor who received an intestinal transplant.

On this clone itself: Other nucleotide sequences in the sample specify the same CDR3. The gene calls are TRBV5-4 and TRBJ2-7; D possibly corresponds to TRBD1 (5 bases). V lost 4 bases and J 0 bases, leaving 11 bases between the germline ends. Germline loops: CDR1 SGHNT, CDR2 YYREEE (reference sequence). This CDR3 spans 14 amino acids. The CDR3 sequence is CASSRGTGSYEQYF. CDR3 in DNA: TGTGCCAGCAGCCGCGGTACAGGCTCCTACGAGCAGTACTTC.

The CDR3 spells CASSPQTYNEQFF. The CDR3 nucleotides read TGTGCCAGCAGCCCCCAGACATACAATGAGCAGTTCTTC. The V call is TRBV11-2, the J call TRBJ2-1; the D is unclear. Trimming took 5 bases from V and 4 from J, leaving 9 bases between them. CDR1 SGHAT and CDR2 FQNNGV come from the germline V gene. This CDR3 comprises 13 residues.

The genes are TRBV5-4 and TRBJ2-2; TRBD2 aligns across 7 bases. Germline V gene sequence: CDR1 SGHNT, CDR2 YYREEE (reference sequence). V lost 0 bases and J lost 0; bases outside the gene matches: 5. This CDR3 is 17 amino acids long. This chain's CDR3 is CASSLGGEGSNTGELFF. In DNA form, the CDR3 reads TGTGCCAGCAGCTTGGGTGGGGAGGGCTCGAACACCGGGGAGCTGTTTTTT.

The gene calls are TRBV4-1 and TRBJ1-6; D is uncertain. V was clipped by 0 bases and J by 9 bases, with 6 bases between them. There are 13 residues in the CDR3. Germline-derived CDR1 and CDR2 are MGHRA and YSYEKL. The CDR3 is CASSQDRFSPLHF. The CDR3 region has the DNA TGCGCCAGCAGCCAAGATCGGTTTTCACCCCTCCACTTT.

The gene calls are TRBV2 and TRBJ2-7; the D gene is possibly TRBD1 (7 bases). Trimming left V 6 bases short and J 3 bases short, with 12 bases between. Looked up from germline, CDR1 is SNHLY and CDR2 is FYNNEI. The CDR3 spans 13 residues. CDR3 nucleotides: TGTGCCAGCAGGGGGGGACAGAACTACGAGCAGTACTTC. Protein product: CASRGGQNYEQYF.

This clone was detected once. The rearrangement uses TRBV4-1 and TRBJ1-2; the match to TRBD1 covers 11 bases. The CDR3 consists of 17 residues. V trimming: 1 base; J trimming: 6 bases; junction bases outside the gene matches: 10. Germline loops: CDR1 MGHRA, CDR2 YSYEKL. The CDR3 DNA sequence: TGCGCCAGCAGCCAAGGGACAGGGGGCGCGGGTATGAATGGCTACACCTTC. As protein: CASSQGTGGAGMNGYTF.

The J gene is TRBJ2-7, the V gene TRBV5-6; D is uncertain. This CDR3 is built from 13 residues. Germline CDR1 and CDR2: SGHDT and YYEEEE. V was cut by 0 bases and J by 1 base, with 5 bases left in between. CDR3 protein: CASSLVRSYEQYF. DNA of the CDR3: TGTGCCAGCAGCTTGGTTCGGTCCTACGAGCAGTACTTC. The full variable domain, in which reference TRBV5-6 and TRBJ2-7 provide the parts outside the CDR3, is DAGVTQSPTHLIKTRGQQVTLRCSPKSGHDTVSWYQQALGQGPQFIFQYYEEEERQRGNFPDRFSGHQFPNYSSELNVNALLLGDSALYLCASSLVRSYEQYFGPGTRLTVT.

The chain is built from TRBV4-2 and TRBJ2-7; D call uncertain. Germline CDR1 and CDR2: LGHNA and YNFKEQ. This CDR3 comprises 15 residues. V was pared by 3 bases and J by 2 bases, with 14 bases between. This chain's CDR3 is CASSQIQSLPYEQYF. In nucleotides, the CDR3 is TGTGCCAGCAGCCAGATACAGTCACTCCCCTACGAGCAGTACTTC.

The chain couples TRBV7-6 to TRBJ2-7; D possibly corresponds to TRBD1 (5 bases). The length of the CDR3 is 12 residues. The germline V gene has CDR1 SGHVS and CDR2 FNYEAQ. The V gene lost 5 bases and the J gene lost 5 bases, with 10 bases spanning the gap. CDR3: CASSATGNEQYF. The CDR3 region has the DNA TGTGCCAGCAGCGCTACAGGAAACGAGCAGTACTTC.

The chain recombines TRBV15 with TRBJ2-1, with D maybe TRBD2 (5 bases). From germline, CDR1 is LNHNV and CDR2 YYDKDF (reference sequence). Trimming stripped 3 bases from V and 0 bases from J, with 9 bases between. This CDR3 is 15 amino acids long. DNA of the CDR3: TGTGCCACCAGCAGTGAGGGTAGCTCCTACAATGAGCAGTTCTTC. Protein product: CATSSEGSSYNEQFF.

The chain is built from TRBV28 and TRBJ2-1; TRBD2 aligns across 12 bases. V lost 5 bases, J lost 7 bases, and 9 bases stayed unmatched. Germline V CDR1 and CDR2: MDHEN, SYDVKM. CDR3 length: 16 amino acids. The CDR3 is CASSPRLAGAGNEQFF. CDR3 sequence (DNA): TGTGCCAGCAGTCCGAGACTAGCGGGAGCGGGTAATGAGCAGTTCTTC.

The chain recombines TRBV19 with TRBJ2-7, with a tentative D call TRBD1 (6 bases). The CDR3 has 14 amino acids. CDR1 is LNHDA, CDR2 SQIVND, per germline (reference sequence). Trimming stripped 5 bases from V and 3 bases from J, with 14 bases between. The CDR3 reads CASSPRRDNYEQYF. The CDR3 nucleotides are TGTGCCAGTAGTCCACGTCGGGACAACTACGAGCAGTACTTC.

This chain connects TRBV7-3 to TRBJ1-1; D not certain. CDR1 SGHTA and CDR2 FQGTGA come from the germline V gene. V was clipped by 0 bases and J by 1 base, with 6 bases between them. The CDR3 has 14 amino acids. The CDR3 DNA is TGTGCCAGCAGCTTAACTCCACAGAACACTGAAGCTTTCTTT. Its protein is CASSLTPQNTEAFF. Full variable domain (remainder filled in from reference TRBV7-3 and TRBJ1-1): GAGVSQTPSNKVTEKGKYVELRCDPISGHTALYWYRQSLGQGPEFLIYFQGTGAADDSGLPNDRFFAVRPEGSVSTLKIQRTERGDSAVYLCASSLTPQNTEAFFGQGTRLTVV.

The rearrangement links TRBV5-5 to TRBJ1-5; TRBD1 might be the D (5 bases). The ends were cut back, 5 bases at V and 0 bases at J, with 12 bases in the middle. The CDR3 sequence is 15 residues long. In germline, CDR1 is SGHKS, CDR2 YYEKEE (reference sequence). Written as DNA, the CDR3 is TGTGCCAGCAGTAGGGGTTTTGATAGCAATCAGCCCCAGCATTTT. Translation: CASSRGFDSNQPQHF.

This sequence joins TRBV9 and TRBJ1-4; perhaps TRBD1 as D (6 bases). This CDR3 spans 15 amino acids. The germline V and J ends were trimmed by 0 bases and 5 bases, with 11 bases remaining between them. CDR1 is SGDLS and CDR2 is YYNGEE in the germline V gene. This CDR3 is CASSVGGRGNEKLFF. The CDR3 bases are TGTGCCAGCAGCGTAGGGGGGAGGGGGAATGAAAAACTGTTTTTT.

J is TRBJ1-1 and V is TRBV18; D might be TRBD1 (5 bases). Germline V gene lookup returns CDR1 KGHSH and CDR2 LQKENI. The CDR3 length is 15 residues. With 4 bases removed from V and 1 base from J, the gap between germline ends came to 13 bases. This CDR3 is CASSRLTVTNTEAFF. Here the CDR3 DNA reads TGTGCCAGCTCACGATTGACAGTGACGAACACTGAAGCTTTCTTT.

The V and J genes are TRBV5-4 and TRBJ1-2; 11 bases match TRBD1. V trimming: 1 base; J trimming: 6 bases; junction bases outside the gene matches: 2. Germline V gives CDR1 SGHNT, CDR2 YYREEE (reference sequence). The CDR3 covers 14 residues. The CDR3 reads CASSLRTGGNGYTF. The DNA for the CDR3 is TGTGCCAGCAGCTTGAGGACAGGGGGCAATGGCTACACCTTC.

This clone occurred a few times. This sequence joins TRBV9 and TRBJ2-7; no definite D call. Between the trimmed V and J ends, which lost 2 bases and 2 bases, there was a span of 11 bases. The CDR3 has 14 amino acids. Germline values: CDR1 SGDLS, CDR2 YYNGEE. CDR3 nucleotides: TGTGCCAGCAGCGTTGGCAGTTTACCCTACGAGCAGTACTTC. Its protein is CASSVGSLPYEQYF.

The chain is built from TRBV6-1 and TRBJ1-1; possibly TRBD1 for D (5 bases). V was shortened by 6 bases and J by 1 base, with 12 bases between the two germline ends. This CDR3 is 14 amino acids long. Germline V gives CDR1 MNHNS, CDR2 SASEGT. In DNA, the CDR3 is TGTGCCAGCAGGGCCCCAGGGCAGAACACTGAAGCTTTCTTT. Translating it yields CASRAPGQNTEAFF.

The chain links TRBV6-1 to TRBJ2-1; 11 bases are shared with TRBD2. Germline V gives CDR1 MNHNS, CDR2 SASEGT. The CDR3 has 16 amino acids. V dropped 1 base and J dropped 5; count of bases not matched to a gene: 4. The chain's CDR3 is CASSEVAGGVHNEQFF. As DNA, the CDR3 is TGTGCCAGCAGTGAAGTAGCGGGAGGGGTCCACAATGAGCAGTTCTTC.

The J gene is TRBJ2-1, the V gene TRBV18; the match to TRBD2 covers 8 bases. Per germline, CDR1 KGHSH and CDR2 LQKENI. CDR3 size: 16 residues. The J segment lost 5 bases and the V segment lost 3 bases, leaving 9 bases of the junction unmatched. The CDR3 coding sequence is TGTGCCAGCTCACCGGGAAGCGGGAGAGGTGACAATGAGCAGTTCTTC. Its protein is CASSPGSGRGDNEQFF.

The chain couples TRBV6-1 to TRBJ2-5, with 8 bases fitting TRBD2. The CDR3 covers 14 residues. V was clipped by 7 bases and J by 3 bases; unmatched bases: 7. The germline gives CDR1 MNHNS, CDR2 SASEGT. The CDR3 loop is CASNPLAAKETQYF. CDR3 sequence (DNA): TGTGCCAGCAACCCACTAGCGGCAAAAGAGACCCAGTACTTC.

The rearrangement uses TRBV11-2 and TRBJ2-2; possibly TRBD2 for D (5 bases). The CDR3 is 14 amino acids. The germline V gene has CDR1 SGHAT and CDR2 FQNNGV. Trimming pared 4 bases from V and 1 base from J, leaving 7 bases between. The CDR3 sequence: CASSYSGNTGELFF. The CDR3, as DNA: TGTGCCAGCAGCTACAGCGGGAACACCGGGGAGCTGTTTTTT. The full variable domain, rest sourced from reference TRBV11-2 and TRBJ2-2, is EAGVAQSPRYKIIEKRQSVAFWCNPISGHATLYWYQQILGQGPKLLIQFQNNGVVDDSQLPKDRFSAERLKGVDSTLKIQPAKLEDSAVYLCASSYSGNTGELFFGEGSRLTVL.

This clone appeared a few times. V is TRBV27 and J is TRBJ1-1; D is perhaps TRBD1 (6 bases). This CDR3 is 15 amino acids long. V was pared by 8 bases and J by 4 bases, with 20 bases between. Germline CDR1 reads MNHEY; CDR2 reads SMNVEV (reference sequence). CDR3 residues: CASGPQGREVTEAFF. The CDR3 DNA follows: TGTGCCAGCGGCCCCCAGGGGCGCGAGGTCACTGAAGCTTTCTTT.

The chain carries TRBV5-1 and TRBJ2-6, with a possible D match to TRBD1 (6 bases). Between the trimmed V and J ends, which lost 2 bases and 0 bases, there was a span of 15 bases. Germline V CDR1 and CDR2: SGHRS, YFSETQ. This CDR3 comprises 18 residues. CDR3 sequence reads: CASSLGDTGLSGANVLTF. As DNA, the CDR3 is TGCGCCAGCAGCTTAGGGGACACAGGGCTCTCTGGGGCCAACGTCCTGACTTTC.

The chain uses TRBV11-2 and TRBJ2-7; 8 nucleotides align to TRBD2. The CDR3 runs 16 residues. The V and J ends lost 1 base and 3 bases, in that order; junction bases with no gene match: 8. Germline lookup yields CDR1 SGHAT and CDR2 FQNNGV. CDR3 residues: CASSLGHGRDRYEQYF. The DNA for the CDR3 is TGTGCCAGCAGCTTAGGGCACGGGAGGGATCGCTACGAGCAGTACTTC.

The V and J genes are TRBV21-1 and TRBJ2-5; the table's D call of TRBD2 was not tested on the DNA. TRBV21-1 is tagged as a pseudogene. CDR3 length equals 14 residues. The CDR3 here is CATRTSGDRETQYF. The CDR3 nucleotides are TGTGCCACCCGGACTAGCGGGGATCGAGAGACCCAGTACTTC.

Only a few counts were recorded for this clone. The CDR3 DNA follows: TGCGCCAGCAGCCAAGATCCGCTAGCGGGGGATACATACGAGCAGTACTTC. Encoded protein: CASSQDPLAGDTYEQYF. The rearrangement joins TRBV4-1 to TRBJ2-7; 10 bases align to TRBD2. CDR3 length: 17 residues. Germline values: CDR1 MGHRA, CDR2 YSYEKL. The V and J ends lost 0 bases and 4 bases, in that order; junction bases with no gene match: 9.